This T cell receptor beta chain is from a study of CD8 T cells in Susac syndrome (dated by TCRdb to between 2018 and 2020). Context from the whole study: Repertoire sequencing was used to test whether CD8+ T cell activation and differentiation in Susac syndrome was antigen driven. What the research found in general, with its limitations: The study acknowledged that relatively few individuals were included in the TCR sequencing and HLA analysis.

Peripheral blood CD8+ and CD4+ T cells from healthy donors, Susac syndrome patients and multiple sclerosis patients were profiled by high-throughput TCR beta sequencing. The multiple sclerosis controls were treatment-naive patients whose relapsing-remitting disease, either stable or active, fulfilled the revised McDonald criteria. CD8+ TEMRA cells were enriched by FACS, while bulk CD8+ and CD4+ T cells were purified by magnetic negative isolation. Blood was drawn into EDTA tubes, processed within 24 hours, and PBMCs were isolated by density gradient centrifugation. PBMCs intended for TCR sequencing were cryopreserved in liquid nitrogen and were subsequently thawed in a 37 degrees C water bath. Purity of sorted or isolated CD4+, CD8+ and CD8+ TEMRA cells was at least 90%. V loses 3 bases, J loses 2 bases, and the germline ends lie 14 bases apart. The CDR3, cysteine through phenylalanine, is 16 amino acids long. CDR3 DNA is the only sequence kept; it has 48 bases, read in frame from the first base. The germline V gene encodes CDR1 SNHLY and CDR2 FYNNEI.

Concerning this clonotype: Its antigen remains undetermined. Base quality data are lacking; no much larger clone is found one base away.

RNA was extracted using the RNeasy kit, and about 0.45 to 1 ug of the RNA was reverse transcribed with random hexamers. The immunoSEQ multiplex PCR assay, covering 54 Vbeta and 13 Jbeta segments, was used to amplify TCR beta CDR3 regions. Bias from PCR amplification was corrected by using a synthetic template baseline for primer optimization and for computational correction. In the original analysis: Reads were annotated to V, D and J genes according to IMGT and were analyzed with immunoSEQ Analyzer, with only productive sequences retained. Clonality was calculated as one minus the Shannon entropy normalized by log2 of the number of productive unique sequences. Public and private clones were assessed among the 100 most prevalent clones of each patient and control. Susac-specific clones were defined as absent from healthy and MS cohorts, 850 to 1,300 published viral clones and other ImmuneACCESS disease sequences. TCRdb passed the public sequencing reads through fastp at Q25 and MiXCR, retaining productive beta sequences. One record per CDR3 amino acid sequence lists the most common genes and DNA. For this entry, the V and J calls and clone size follow TCRdb and not the study's own pipeline. Present in this sample are roughly 200,000 distinct CDR3 sequences, around 93% of which were seen just once. The ten biggest clones cover around 0.076% of the sample.

This TCR was recovered from a human donor with multiple sclerosis. The chain joins TRBV2 to TRBJ1-5, with a tentative D gene TRBD1 over 5 matching bases. The source material was CD4+ T cells from PBMCs. The CDR3 protein: CASSDARQGGNQPQHF. The sequence in DNA is TGTGCCAGCAGTGACGCCCGCCAGGGAGGCAATCAGCCCCAGCATTTT.